This T cell receptor (beta chain) stems from a study of T cell responses to AZD1222 COVID-19 vaccine. Study outcomes and limitations: Baseline serology detected seropositivity in only five or six AZD1222 recipients.

The table came from immunoSEQ multiplex PCR; TCRdb's copy has only in-frame clones and leaves some out. Here the sample spans 170,000 or so clones, 75% to 90% being singletons. The CDR3 is 16 residues long. CDR1 is SNHLY, CDR2 FYNNEI, per germline. The J segment lost 4 bases and the V segment lost 3 bases, leaving 10 bases of the junction unmatched. Turning to this clone: The target antigen is unknown.

Sample: peripheral blood, taken on day 0 of AZD1222 vaccination. This receptor was obtained from an adult in good health. J is TRBJ2-7 and V is TRBV2; 9 bases agree with TRBD2. CDR3: CASSDYGGRATYEQYF. CDR3 DNA: TGTGCCAGCAGTGACTATGGCGGGAGGGCCACGTACGAGCAGTACTTC.